The clone carrying this T cell receptor (beta chain) was picked up one time. This entry belongs to a study of blood T cell repertoires in COVID-19. Per the germline V gene, CDR1 is SGHRS and CDR2 is YFSETQ. The CDR3 loop spans 12 amino acids. V lost 5 bases, J lost 5 bases, and 11 bases lay in between. Produced via immunoSEQ multiplex PCR; TCRdb's table is partial and in-frame only. The repertoire holds approximately 130,000 clones, with more than 70% as singletons. The TCR comes from a human donor in a cohort sampled during active COVID-19. The material sequenced was peripheral blood. The V and J genes are TRBV5-1 and TRBJ2-7, with D uncertain. For the CDR3, the DNA is TGCGCCAGCAGAGGAGACGTGGACGAGCAGTACTTC. As protein: CASRGDVDEQYF.